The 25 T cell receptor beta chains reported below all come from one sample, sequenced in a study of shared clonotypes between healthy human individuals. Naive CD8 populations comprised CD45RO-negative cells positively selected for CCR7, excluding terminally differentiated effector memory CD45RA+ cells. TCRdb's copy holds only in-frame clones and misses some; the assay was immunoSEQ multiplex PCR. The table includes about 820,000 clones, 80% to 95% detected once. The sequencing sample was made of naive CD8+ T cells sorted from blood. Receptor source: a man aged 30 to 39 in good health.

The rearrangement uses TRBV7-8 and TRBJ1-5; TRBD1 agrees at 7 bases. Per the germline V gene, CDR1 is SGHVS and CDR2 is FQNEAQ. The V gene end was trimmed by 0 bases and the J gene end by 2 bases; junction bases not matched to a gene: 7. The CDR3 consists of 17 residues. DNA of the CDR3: TGTGCCAGCAGCTTAGCAGGGGGCTTTTCTGGCAATCAGCCCCAGCATTTT. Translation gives CASSLAGGFSGNQPQHF.

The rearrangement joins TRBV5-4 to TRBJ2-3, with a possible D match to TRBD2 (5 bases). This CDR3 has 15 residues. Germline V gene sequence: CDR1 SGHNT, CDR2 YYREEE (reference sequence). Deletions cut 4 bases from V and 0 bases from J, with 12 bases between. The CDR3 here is CASSQGGGSTDTQYF. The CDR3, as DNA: TGTGCCAGCAGCCAAGGAGGAGGTAGCACAGATACGCAGTATTTT.

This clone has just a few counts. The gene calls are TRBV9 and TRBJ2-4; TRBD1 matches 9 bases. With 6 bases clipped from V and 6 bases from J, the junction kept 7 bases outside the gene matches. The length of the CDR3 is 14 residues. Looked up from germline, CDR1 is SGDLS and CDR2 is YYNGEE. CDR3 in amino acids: CASNWTGDLNIQYF. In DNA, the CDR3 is TGTGCCAGCAACTGGACAGGGGATCTAAACATTCAGTACTTC.

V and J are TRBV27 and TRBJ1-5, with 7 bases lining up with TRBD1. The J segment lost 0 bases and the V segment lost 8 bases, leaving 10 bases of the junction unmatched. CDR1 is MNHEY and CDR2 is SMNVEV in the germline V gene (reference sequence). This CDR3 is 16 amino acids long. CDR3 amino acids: CASGGQLGDSNQPQHF. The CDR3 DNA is TGTGCCAGCGGGGGACAGTTAGGGGATAGCAATCAGCCCCAGCATTTT.

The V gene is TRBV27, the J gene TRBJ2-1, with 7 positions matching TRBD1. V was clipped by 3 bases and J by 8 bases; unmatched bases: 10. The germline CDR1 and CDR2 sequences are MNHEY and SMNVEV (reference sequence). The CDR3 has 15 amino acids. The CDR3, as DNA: TGTGCCAGCAGTTTTGGTACAGGGGCACCCGATGAGCAGTTCTTC. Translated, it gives CASSFGTGAPDEQFF.

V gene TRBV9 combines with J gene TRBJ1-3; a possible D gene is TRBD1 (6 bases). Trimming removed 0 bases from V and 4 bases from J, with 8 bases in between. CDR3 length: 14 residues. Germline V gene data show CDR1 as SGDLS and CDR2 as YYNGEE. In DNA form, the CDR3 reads TGTGCCAGCAGCGTAGGGGGGCGCGGAAACACCATATATTTT. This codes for CASSVGGRGNTIYF.

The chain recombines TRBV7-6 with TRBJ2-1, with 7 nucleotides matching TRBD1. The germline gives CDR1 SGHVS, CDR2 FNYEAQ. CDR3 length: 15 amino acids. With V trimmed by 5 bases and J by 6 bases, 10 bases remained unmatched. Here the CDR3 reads CASSRTGTAINEQFF. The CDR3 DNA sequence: TGTGCCAGCAGCCGCACCGGGACAGCCATCAATGAGCAGTTCTTC.

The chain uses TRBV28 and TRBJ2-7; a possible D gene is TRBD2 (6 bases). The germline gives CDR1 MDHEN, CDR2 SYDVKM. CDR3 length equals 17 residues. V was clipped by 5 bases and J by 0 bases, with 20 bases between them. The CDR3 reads CASSPAELATSSYEQYF. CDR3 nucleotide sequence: TGTGCCAGCAGTCCGGCCGAGTTAGCGACTAGCTCCTACGAGCAGTACTTC. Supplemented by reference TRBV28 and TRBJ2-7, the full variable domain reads DVKVTQSSRYLVKRTGEKVFLECVQDMDHENMFWYRQDPGLGLRLIYFSYDVKMKEKGDIPEGYSVSREKKERFSLILESASTNQTSMYLCASSPAELATSSYEQYFGPGTRLTVT.

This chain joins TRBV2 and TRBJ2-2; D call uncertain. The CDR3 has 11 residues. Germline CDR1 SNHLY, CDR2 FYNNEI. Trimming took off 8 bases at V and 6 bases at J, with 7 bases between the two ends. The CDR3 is CASSTPGELFF. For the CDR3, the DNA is TGTGCCAGCTCAACCCCCGGGGAGCTGTTTTTT. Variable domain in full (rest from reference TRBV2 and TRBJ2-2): EPEVTQTPSHQVTQMGQEVILRCVPISNHLYFYWYRQILGQKVEFLVSFYNNEISEKSEIFDDQFSVERPDGSNFTLKIRSTKLEDSAMYFCASSTPGELFFGEGSRLTVL.

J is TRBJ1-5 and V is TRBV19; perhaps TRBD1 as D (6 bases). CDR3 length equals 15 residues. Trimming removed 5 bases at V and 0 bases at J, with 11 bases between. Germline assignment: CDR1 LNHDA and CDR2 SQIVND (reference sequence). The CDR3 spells CASSVGHRSNQPQHF. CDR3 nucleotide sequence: TGTGCCAGTAGTGTGGGACACCGTAGCAATCAGCCCCAGCATTTT.

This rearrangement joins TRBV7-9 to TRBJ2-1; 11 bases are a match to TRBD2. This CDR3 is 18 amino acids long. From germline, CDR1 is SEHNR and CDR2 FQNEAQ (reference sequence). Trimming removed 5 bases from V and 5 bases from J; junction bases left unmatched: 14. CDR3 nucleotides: TGTGCCAGCAGCCTAGATTTGACAATAGCGGGAGGGAACAATGAGCAGTTCTTC. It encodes CASSLDLTIAGGNNEQFF. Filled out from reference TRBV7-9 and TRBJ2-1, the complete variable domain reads DTGVSQNPRHKITKRGQNVTFRCDPISEHNRLYWYRQTLGQGPEFLTYFQNEAQLEKSRLLSDRFSAERPKGSFSTLEIQRTEQGDSAMYLCASSLDLTIAGGNNEQFFGPGTRLTVL.

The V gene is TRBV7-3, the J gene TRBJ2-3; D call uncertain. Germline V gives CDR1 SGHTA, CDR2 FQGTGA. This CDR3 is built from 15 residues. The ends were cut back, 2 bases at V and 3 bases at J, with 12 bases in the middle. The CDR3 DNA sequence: TGTGCCAGCAGCTTAGTTGGAGCATGGACAGATACGCAGTATTTT. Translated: CASSLVGAWTDTQYF.

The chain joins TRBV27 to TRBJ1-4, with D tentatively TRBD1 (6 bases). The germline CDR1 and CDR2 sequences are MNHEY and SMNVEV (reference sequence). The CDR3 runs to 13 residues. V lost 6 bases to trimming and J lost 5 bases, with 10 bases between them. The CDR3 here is CASRGRGNEKLFF. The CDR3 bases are TGTGCCAGCAGGGGCAGGGGAAATGAAAAACTGTTTTTT.

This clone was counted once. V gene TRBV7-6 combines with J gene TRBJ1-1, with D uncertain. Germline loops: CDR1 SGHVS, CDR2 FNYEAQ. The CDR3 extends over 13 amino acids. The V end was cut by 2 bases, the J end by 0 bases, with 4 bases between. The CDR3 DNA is TGTGCCAGCAGCTTACAGGTGAACACTGAAGCTTTCTTT. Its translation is CASSLQVNTEAFF.

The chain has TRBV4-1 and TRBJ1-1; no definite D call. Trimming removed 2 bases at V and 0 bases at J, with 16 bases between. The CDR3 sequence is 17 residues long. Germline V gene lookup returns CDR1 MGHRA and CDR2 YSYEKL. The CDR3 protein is CASSQLSGLAMNTEAFF. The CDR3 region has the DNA TGCGCCAGCAGCCAACTGTCAGGTCTTGCTATGAACACTGAAGCTTTCTTT.

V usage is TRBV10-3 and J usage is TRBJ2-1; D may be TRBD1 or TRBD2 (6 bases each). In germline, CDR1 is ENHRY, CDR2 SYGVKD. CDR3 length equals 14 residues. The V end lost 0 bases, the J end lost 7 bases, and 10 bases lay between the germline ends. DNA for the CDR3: TGTGCCATCAGTGAGTCTGGAGGGGGGAATGAGCAGTTCTTC. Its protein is CAISESGGGNEQFF.

The CDR3 sequence is CSVDSLYNEQFF. The CDR3 DNA sequence: TGCAGCGTTGACTCTCTTTACAATGAGCAGTTCTTC. The chain carries TRBV29-1 and TRBJ2-1, with D unclear. Trimming took 3 bases from V and 4 from J, leaving 7 bases between them. This CDR3 contains 12 residues. CDR1 and CDR2 (germline): SQVTM, ANQGSEA.

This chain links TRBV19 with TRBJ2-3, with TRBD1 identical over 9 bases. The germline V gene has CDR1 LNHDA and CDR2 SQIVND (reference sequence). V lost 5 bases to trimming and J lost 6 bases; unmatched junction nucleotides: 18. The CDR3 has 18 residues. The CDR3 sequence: CASSPPLGTGYLGDTQYF. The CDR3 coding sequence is TGTGCCAGTAGTCCTCCCCTCGGGACAGGGTATTTAGGGGATACGCAGTATTTT.

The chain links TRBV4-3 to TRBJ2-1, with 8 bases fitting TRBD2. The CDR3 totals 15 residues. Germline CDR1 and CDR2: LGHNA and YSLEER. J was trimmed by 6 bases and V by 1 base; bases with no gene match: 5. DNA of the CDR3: TGCGCCAGCAGCCAAGGGACTAGCAGAGGCAATGAGCAGTTCTTC. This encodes CASSQGTSRGNEQFF.

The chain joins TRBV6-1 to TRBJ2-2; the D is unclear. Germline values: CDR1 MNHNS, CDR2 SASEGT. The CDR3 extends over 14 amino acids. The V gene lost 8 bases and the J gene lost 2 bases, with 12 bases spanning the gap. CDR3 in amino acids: CASGPYYNTGELFF. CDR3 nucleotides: TGTGCCAGCGGGCCCTATTATAACACCGGGGAGCTGTTTTTT.

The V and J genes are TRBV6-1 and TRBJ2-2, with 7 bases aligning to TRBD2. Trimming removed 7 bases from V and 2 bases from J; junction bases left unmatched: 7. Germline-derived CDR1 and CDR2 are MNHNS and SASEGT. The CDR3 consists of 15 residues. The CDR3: CASNFREENTGELFF. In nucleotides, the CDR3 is TGTGCCAGCAATTTCCGGGAGGAAAACACCGGGGAGCTGTTTTTT.

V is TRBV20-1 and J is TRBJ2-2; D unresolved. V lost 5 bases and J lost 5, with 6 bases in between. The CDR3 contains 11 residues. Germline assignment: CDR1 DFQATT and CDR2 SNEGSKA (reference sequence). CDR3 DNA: TGCAGTGCTGTAGATACCGGGGAGCTGTTTTTT. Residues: CSAVDTGELFF.

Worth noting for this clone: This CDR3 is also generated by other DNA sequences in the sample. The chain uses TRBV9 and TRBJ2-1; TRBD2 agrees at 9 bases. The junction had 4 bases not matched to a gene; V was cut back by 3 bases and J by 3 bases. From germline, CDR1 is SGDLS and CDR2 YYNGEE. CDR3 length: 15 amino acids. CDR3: CASSEATSGYNEQFF. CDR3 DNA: TGTGCCAGCAGCGAAGCGACTAGCGGCTACAATGAGCAGTTCTTC.

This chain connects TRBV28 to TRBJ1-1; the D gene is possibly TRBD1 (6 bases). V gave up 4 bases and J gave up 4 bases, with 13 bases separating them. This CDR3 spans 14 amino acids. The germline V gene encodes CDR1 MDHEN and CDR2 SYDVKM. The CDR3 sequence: CASSSRGLGTEAFF. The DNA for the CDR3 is TGTGCCAGCAGTTCCAGGGGCTTAGGCACTGAAGCTTTCTTT.

CDR3: CASSLRGSFSGNTIYF. As DNA, the CDR3 is TGTGCCAGCAGCCTCAGGGGGAGTTTCTCTGGAAACACCATATATTTT. The V and J genes are TRBV13 and TRBJ1-3; 7 nucleotides agree with TRBD1. V trimming: 5 bases; J trimming: 0 bases; junction bases outside the gene matches: 7. Germline-derived CDR1 and CDR2 are PRHDT and FYEKMQ (reference sequence). The CDR3 contains 16 residues.